The 11 T cell receptor beta chains below all came from one sample that was sequenced in a study of blood T cells in healthy people across ages. A second roughly 6 to 12 cycle PCR used barcoded and J-beta primers. TCRdb called the 5' RACE reads again in MiXCR, with one record for every CDR3 protein. This sample has just under 900,000 distinct CDR3 sequences, with under 30% found just once. The specimen sequenced was blood. These receptors were collected from a woman older than 75 in good health.

This clonotype was picked up a small number of times. A much larger clone differs by one base, so this may be a read error. The chain employs TRBV7-2 and TRBJ2-5; D may correspond to TRBD1 or TRBD2 (7 bases each). From germline, CDR1 is SGHTA and CDR2 FQGNSA. The CDR3 is 15 amino acids. As DNA, the CDR3 is TGTGCCGGCAGCCCCCGACAGGGAGGGGAAGAGACCCAGTACTTC. This gives the protein CAGSPRQGGEETQYF.

This clonotype was observed at least ten times. The V and J genes are TRBV20-1 and TRBJ2-5; D not resolved. Per the germline V gene, CDR1 is DFQATT and CDR2 is SNEGSKA (reference sequence). The CDR3 spans 15 residues. The V end lost 0 bases, the J end lost 5 bases, and 16 bases lay between the germline ends. CDR3: CSARDPSGALETQYF. CDR3 coding DNA: TGCAGTGCTAGAGATCCCAGTGGTGCTCTGGAGACCCAGTACTTC.

The chain links TRBV5-6 to TRBJ2-2; 9 bases map to TRBD2. The CDR3 covers 16 residues. Losses at the gene ends were 4 bases for V and 6 bases for J; bases not matched to a gene: 10. Germline lookup yields CDR1 SGHDT and CDR2 YYEEEE. CDR3 in amino acids: CASSARGGPAAGELFF. The CDR3 DNA reads TGTGCCAGCAGCGCGCGGGGGGGCCCAGCGGCCGGGGAGCTGTTTTTT.

This clonotype was observed many times. V and J are TRBV20-1 and TRBJ2-3, with unresolved D. Germline V gene data show CDR1 as DFQATT and CDR2 as SNEGSKA (reference sequence). The CDR3 covers 11 residues. V was shortened by 6 bases and J by 5 bases, with 9 bases between the two germline ends. The CDR3: CSATVGDTQYF. The CDR3 bases are TGCAGTGCGACGGTGGGAGATACGCAGTATTTT.

This clonotype appeared a few times. The genes are TRBV18 and TRBJ1-2, with unresolved D. The CDR3 runs to 15 residues. Germline CDR1 and CDR2: KGHSH and LQKENI. The V end lost 0 bases, the J end lost 6 bases, and 14 bases lay between the germline ends. Here the CDR3 DNA reads TGTGCCAGCTCACCACCATCGCTGGATGCTGATGGCTACACCTTC. Translated: CASSPPSLDADGYTF.

As concerns this clonotype: This may arise from a read error, as a much more abundant clone is one base away. The genes are TRBV4-3 and TRBJ2-1; unclear D gene. The end of the DNA is better explained by TRBJ2-7, so the J call may be wrong. The germline V gene encodes CDR1 LGHNA and CDR2 YSLEER. This CDR3 is 15 amino acids long. DNA of the CDR3: TGCGCCAGCAGCCAAGATCACGGCTCCTACAATGAGCAGTACTTC. Translating gives CASSQDHGSYNEQYF.

V usage is TRBV7-2 and J usage is TRBJ1-1; D is unclear. V lost 5 bases and J lost 6, with 16 bases in between. From germline, CDR1 is SGHTA and CDR2 FQGNSA. The CDR3 consists of 14 residues. The DNA of the CDR3 is TGTGCCAGCAGCCCCTCGACCCTGCGGGCTGAAGCTTTCTTT. This sequence encodes CASSPSTLRAEAFF.

This chain joins TRBV6-1 and TRBJ2-3; D unresolved. This CDR3 has 17 residues. CDR1 is MNHNS, CDR2 SASEGT, per germline. V shed 0 bases and J shed 8 bases, with 21 bases lying between them. CDR3 sequence: CASSEAGWSRPDRTQYF. The CDR3 nucleotides read TGTGCCAGCAGTGAAGCGGGTTGGTCTCGCCCGGATCGTACGCAGTATTTT.

The chain carries TRBV14 and TRBJ1-2; no reliable D call. V was shortened by 4 bases and J by 2 bases, with 14 bases between the two germline ends. This CDR3 is 15 amino acids long. Germline V lookup: CDR1 SGHDN, CDR2 FVKESK. In DNA, the CDR3 is TGTGCCAGCAGCCGCCTTCAAGAGGCGAACTATGGCTACACCTTC. Its protein is CASSRLQEANYGYTF. Drawing the rest from reference TRBV14 and TRBJ1-2, the complete variable domain is EAGVTQFPSHSVIEKGQTVTLRCDPISGHDNLYWYRRVMGKEIKFLLHFVKESKQDESGMPNNRFLAERTGGTYSTLKVQPAELEDSGVYFCASSRLQEANYGYTFGSGTRLTVV.

This clonotype turned up a few times. This chain joins TRBV2 and TRBJ1-5; unclear D gene. Per germline, CDR1 SNHLY and CDR2 FYNNEI. V lost 2 bases and J lost 3, with 8 bases in between. The CDR3 sequence is 14 residues long. CDR3 nucleotides: TGTGCCAGCAGTGAAATACAACACAATCAGCCCCAGCATTTT. Its protein is CASSEIQHNQPQHF.

The chain is built from TRBV20-1 and TRBJ2-1; D call uncertain. CDR3 length equals 16 residues. Germline CDR1 reads DFQATT; CDR2 reads SNEGSKA (reference sequence). V gave up 5 bases and J gave up 4 bases, with 21 bases separating them. CDR3 protein: CSAALGSLRAYNEQFF. CDR3 coding DNA: TGCAGTGCTGCCCTTGGCTCTCTAAGGGCTTACAATGAGCAGTTCTTC.